Listed below are T cell receptor beta chains from one sample, sequenced in a study of cytomegalovirus exposure and HLA in healthy donors. Generated by immunoSEQ multiplex PCR, the TCRdb table keeps only in-frame clones and is missing some. Here the sample table reports 63,000 or so clones. The sample consisted of PBMCs. The receptors originated from a boy under 18 in good health and CMV-seronegative. CDR3s include the opening cysteine and the closing phenylalanine or tryptophan. A D gene is named only where the DNA matches it firmly.

v_call,j_call,d_call,cdr3_nt,cdr3_aa
TRBV11-2,TRBJ2-1,TRBD2,TGTGCCAGCAGCTTAGATAGACGGACTAGCGGGGGGGTCTTC,CASSLDRRTSGGVF
TRBV6-1,TRBJ2-5,-,TGTGCCAGTATGTGGGCAGGAGAGACCCAGTACTTC,CASMWAGETQYF
TRBV29-1,TRBJ2-3,TRBD2,TGCAGCGCATGCTATCTAGCGGGAGGGGATACGCAGTATTTT,CSACYLAGGDTQYF
TRBV23-1,TRBJ2-1,-,TGCGCCAGCATCCCCCTCCCGCGGCCTGGGGGCCCAGTGAGCTACAATGAGCAGTTCTTC,CASIPLPRPGGPVSYNEQFF
TRBV19,TRBJ2-5,TRBD1,TGTGCCAGTAGCCAAGGGACAGAAGAGACCCAGTACTTC,CASSQGTEETQYF
TRBV2,TRBJ2-7,-,TGTGCCAGCAGTGGGACAGCCAACTACGAGCAGTACTTC,CASSGTANYEQYF
TRBV11-3,TRBJ2-1,-,TGTGCCAGCAGCTTAGATCCGGTGCGGGCTGATGAGCAGTTCTTC,CASSLDPVRADEQFF
TRBV6-5,TRBJ2-5,-,TGTGCCAGCAGTTACTCGGGGCTCACGGAGGGGGAGACCCAGTACTTC,CASSYSGLTEGETQYF
TRBV7-2,TRBJ1-3,-,TGTGCCAGCAGCTTCCCCCTGGCCTCTGGAAACACCATATATTTT,CASSFPLASGNTIYF
TRBV30,TRBJ1-1,-,TGTGCCTGGAGTGTGGAGGGGACCACTGAAGCTTTCTTT,CAWSVEGTTEAFF
TRBV6-1,TRBJ1-3,-,TGTGCCTCCCCCGGGGAGGGTTCGACGGGAAACACCATATATTTT,CASPGEGSTGNTIYF
TRBV27,TRBJ2-7,TRBD1,TGTGCCAGCAGTACAAGCTCCGGGACAGAAAGTAACGAGCAGTACTTC,CASSTSSGTESNEQYF
TRBV5-1,TRBJ1-4,-,TGCACCAGCAGCCAGGGGTCCTCAGTACCCGATGAAAAACTGTTTTTT,CTSSQGSSVPDEKLFF
TRBV6-5,TRBJ1-1,-,TGTGCCAGCAGTTACTTTAAGAACACTGAAGCTTTCTTT,CASSYFKNTEAFF
TRBV19,TRBJ1-3,-,TGTGCCAGTAGCACTAATCCCGGAAACACCATATATTTT,CASSTNPGNTIYF
TRBV12-5,TRBJ1-3,TRBD1,TGTGCTAGTGGTTTTAGGGGACAGGGGTTCTCTGGAAACACCATATATTTT,CASGFRGQGFSGNTIYF
TRBV7-9,TRBJ2-1,-,TGTGCCAGCAGCCCGGTGGTAATCGGCAATGAGCAGTTCTTC,CASSPVVIGNEQFF
TRBV28,TRBJ1-1,-,TGTGCCAGCTTAGGCCCCCGGGGGGAGGGAAACACTGAAGCTTTCTTT,CASLGPRGEGNTEAFF
TRBV5-1,TRBJ2-1,TRBD2,TGCGCCAGCAGCATTACTAGCGGGATCTATGAGCAGTTCTTC,CASSITSGIYEQFF
TRBV30,TRBJ2-7,-,TGTGCCTGGGATGGGGGGATGTCCTACGAGCAGTACTTC,CAWDGGMSYEQYF
TRBV5-7,TRBJ2-3,-,TGTGCCAGCATGAGCGTGTGTGTGTCTACGTCGACAGATACGCAGTATTTT,CASMSVCVSTSTDTQYF
TRBV19,TRBJ2-5,TRBD1,TGTGCCAGTAGTAATGACAGGGGACAGGAGACCCAGTACTTC,CASSNDRGQETQYF
TRBV10-1,TRBJ2-1,-,TGCGCCAGCAGTGGGACAGTAAATGAGCAGTTCTTC,CASSGTVNEQFF
TRBV25-1,TRBJ2-3,-,TGTGCCAGCAGCCACCAAAGGGGTACGGATACGCAGTATTTT,CASSHQRGTDTQYF
TRBV5-1,TRBJ2-7,TRBD1,TGCGCCAGCAACCGGGACAGTCACTCCTACGAGCAGTACTTC,CASNRDSHSYEQYF
TRBV15,TRBJ1-3,-,TGTGCCACCAGCAGAACTCGGGGAACTGGAAACACCATATATTTT,CATSRTRGTGNTIYF
TRBV7-7,TRBJ1-1,-,TGTGCCGTTGGGCCTAACACTGAAGCTTTCTTT,CAVGPNTEAFF
TRBV15,TRBJ1-2,-,TGTGCCACCAGCAGAGATCGGGTGGGTGGATGGATTAACTATGGCTACACCTTC,CATSRDRVGGWINYGYTF
TRBV4-3,TRBJ1-1,TRBD1,TGCGCCAGCAGCCAAGATGGGCAGGGGGCTGAAGCTTTCTTT,CASSQDGQGAEAFF
TRBV29-1,TRBJ2-2,TRBD1,TGCAGCGTTGAGGACAGGCTGGACACCGGGGAGCTGTTTTTT,CSVEDRLDTGELFF
TRBV9,TRBJ1-1,-,TGTGCCAGCAGCGTCCGAGCGGTGAACACTGAAGCTTTCTTT,CASSVRAVNTEAFF
TRBV15,TRBJ1-3,-,TGTGCCACCAGCAGTAGTGCCTCTGGAAACACCATATATTTT,CATSSSASGNTIYF
TRBV5-1,TRBJ1-3,TRBD1,TGCGCCAGCGGACAGGGTTCTGGAAACACCATATATTTT,CASGQGSGNTIYF
TRBV30,TRBJ1-2,TRBD1,TGTGCCTGGAGTGTAATGGGACAGGGTGGCTACACCTTC,CAWSVMGQGGYTF